These T cell receptor beta chains were read from a single sample in a study of blood T cell repertoires in COVID-19. Some clones are missing from TCRdb's copy, which holds only in-frame ones; the method was immunoSEQ multiplex PCR. The profile shows roughly 110,000 clones, roughly four fifths of them singletons. Sequences were obtained from peripheral blood. Every receptor here comes from a human donor in a cohort sampled during active COVID-19. The CDR3 runs from the conserved cysteine through the conserved F or W. A D gene is named only where the DNA matches it firmly. Size is stated for part of the rows, as once, few or many counts, or as a class when the clone is expanded.

j_call	d_call	v_call	clone_size	cdr3_nt	cdr3_aa
TRBJ1-5	TRBD1	TRBV6-5	.	TGTGCCAGCAGTCAGGACAGGGGCGAGCCCCAGCATTTT	CASSQDRGEPQHF
TRBJ1-6	TRBD1	TRBV15	.	TGTGCCACCAGCACCGGGGACAGTGATAGAACATTT	CATSTGDSDRTF
TRBJ2-7	TRBD1	TRBV5-1	.	TGCGCCAGCAGTTCAGACAGGGCTAGGTCCTACGAGCAGTACTTC	CASSSDRARSYEQYF
TRBJ2-2	TRBD1	TRBV11-1	.	TGTGCCAGCAGTCAGACAGGGAGGAACACCGGGGAGCTGTTTTTT	CASSQTGRNTGELFF
TRBJ1-6	TRBD1	TRBV7-9	.	TGTGCCAGCAGCTACGAGAGACAGGGTAGTTCACCCCTCCACTTT	CASSYERQGSSPLHF
TRBJ1-2	.	TRBV28	.	TGTGCCAGCAGTGGATCGGGGGAGGCTAACTATGGCTACACCTTC	CASSGSGEANYGYTF
TRBJ1-5	.	TRBV21-1	.	TGTGCCAGCCCCAAGGGACACATTCTTTATAGCAATCAGCCCCAGCATTTT	CASPKGHILYSNQPQHF
TRBJ2-7	.	TRBV18	.	TGTGCCAGCTCACAAGGACAGAACTACGAGCAGTACTTC	CASSQGQNYEQYF
TRBJ2-2	TRBD1	TRBV5-1	few	TGCGCCAGCAGTCAAGGGACAGGGACCGGGGAGCTGTTTTTT	CASSQGTGTGELFF
TRBJ1-2	.	TRBV19	.	TGTGCCAGTACTAATCCCGGGTACGGCTACACCTTC	CASTNPGYGYTF
TRBJ1-2	TRBD1	TRBV11-3	few	TGTGCCAGCAGCCTCGGGACAGGGAAAGGCGGCTACACCTTC	CASSLGTGKGGYTF
TRBJ1-2	.	TRBV6-1	.	TGTGCCAGCAGTGAAGATGGCAGGGGAAACTATGGCTACACCTTC	CASSEDGRGNYGYTF
TRBJ1-1	.	TRBV9	.	TGTGCCAGCAGCGTAGCCGGGTTGAACACTGAAGCTTTCTTT	CASSVAGLNTEAFF
TRBJ2-1	TRBD2	TRBV7-2	.	TGTGCCAGCAGCTCCCAACCGGGACTAGCGATCTATGAGCAGTTCTTC	CASSSQPGLAIYEQFF
TRBJ2-7	.	TRBV11-3	.	TGTGCCAGCAGCCCAGCCCCCGGGGGCGAGCAGTACTTC	CASSPAPGGEQYF
TRBJ2-2	TRBD2	TRBV7-3	once	TGTGCCAGCAGCTTAAGGGGGCTAGCGGGGGCCGTAAACACCGGGGAGCTGTTTTTT	CASSLRGLAGAVNTGELFF
TRBJ2-3	TRBD1	TRBV4-1	.	TGCGCCAGCAGCCCGGGACAGGACACTAGCACAGATACGCAGTATTTT	CASSPGQDTSTDTQYF
TRBJ2-6	TRBD1	TRBV4-3	.	TGCGCCAGCAGCCAAGTCGGCAGGGGGCGAGTGGGTGGGGCCAACGTCCTGACTTTC	CASSQVGRGRVGGANVLTF
TRBJ2-7	TRBD1	TRBV7-9	.	TGTGCCAGCAGCTTCGACGGGACAGGGGCCGAGCAGTACTTC	CASSFDGTGAEQYF
TRBJ1-1	.	TRBV12-3/TRBV12-4	few	TGTGCCAGCAGTTCAGGGAACACTGAAGCTTTCTTT	CASSSGNTEAFF
TRBJ1-5	TRBD1	TRBV6-5	few	TGTGCCAGCAGCCCCGACAGGGGTGGTCAGCCCCAGCATTTT	CASSPDRGGQPQHF
TRBJ1-1	.	TRBV18	.	TGTGCCAGCTCACCGTCGGGGGGTGTGAACACTGAAGCTTTCTTT	CASSPSGGVNTEAFF
TRBJ2-7	TRBD2	TRBV5-4	.	TGTGCCAGCAGCTCAGGACTAGCGGACACCTACGAGCAGTACTTC	CASSSGLADTYEQYF
TRBJ1-2	.	TRBV6-2/TRBV6-3	.	TGTGCCAGCAGTTCGATACGGGGTATCGATGGCTACACCTTC	CASSSIRGIDGYTF
TRBJ2-3	TRBD2	TRBV24-1	.	TGTGCCACCAGTGCCGAGGCGGGGGGGCTCACAGATACGCAGTATTTT	CATSAEAGGLTDTQYF
TRBJ2-1	TRBD2	TRBV30	.	TGTGCCTGGAGTGGCGACCTAGCGGGAGGGTCTGAGCAGTTCTTC	CAWSGDLAGGSEQFF
TRBJ2-5	.	TRBV11-2	.	TGTGCCAGCAGCTTAGGAGGCGCGGCTAGCCGTGAGACCCAGTACTTC	CASSLGGAASRETQYF
TRBJ2-1	TRBD2	TRBV4-2	.	TGTGCCAGCAGCCAAGATTCGGCTAGCGGCTACAATGAGCAGTTCTTC	CASSQDSASGYNEQFF
TRBJ1-1	.	TRBV5-4	few	TGTGCCAGCAGTTCACAGAGGGACACTGAAGCTTTCTTT	CASSSQRDTEAFF
TRBJ2-1	.	TRBV7-9	.	TGTGCCAGCAGCTTAGATGGCGGGGCTAGGAATGAGCAGTTCTTC	CASSLDGGARNEQFF
TRBJ1-2	.	TRBV18	few	TGTGCCAGCTCACCACCCCAGGGCGCCTCTTTCTATGGCTACACCTTC	CASSPPQGASFYGYTF
TRBJ2-3	.	TRBV6-5	few	TGTGCCAGCAGAAGACAGGCCGGGGATACGCAGTATTTT	CASRRQAGDTQYF
TRBJ1-2	.	TRBV11-1	.	TGTGCCAGCAGCTTAGCGGGTGCAGGGTTGGATGGCTACACCTTC	CASSLAGAGLDGYTF
TRBJ2-1	TRBD1	TRBV7-2	.	TGTGCCAGCAGCTTCCCACAGGGACAGGTCGTAGTCAATGAGCAGTTCTTC	CASSFPQGQVVVNEQFF
TRBJ2-3	TRBD2	TRBV18	.	TGTGCCAGCTCACCGATACTAGCGACTAGCACAGATACGCAGTATTTT	CASSPILATSTDTQYF
TRBJ2-6	.	TRBV5-1	.	TGCGCCAGCAGCTTGGGGGGAGGAGGAGACGGGGCCAACGTCCTGACTTTC	CASSLGGGGDGANVLTF
TRBJ1-3	TRBD1	TRBV7-3	few	TGTGCCAGCAGCAAAGACAGGGGATCGGGAAACACCATATATTTT	CASSKDRGSGNTIYF
TRBJ2-5	.	TRBV7-3	.	TGTGCCAGCAGCTTATCTGCGGGGGCCCTGGAGACCCAGTACTTC	CASSLSAGALETQYF
TRBJ1-5	.	TRBV6-5	.	TGTGCCAGCCAGTTGGGCAGTTCCAATCAGCCCCAGCATTTT	CASQLGSSNQPQHF
TRBJ1-1	TRBD1	TRBV29-1	.	TGCAGCGGTACAGGGGCAATGAACACTGAAGCTTTCTTT	CSGTGAMNTEAFF
TRBJ2-7	.	TRBV7-9	once	TGTGCCAGCAGTCGAGGGGGAGCTAGCTCCTACGAGCAGTACTTC	CASSRGGASSYEQYF
TRBJ2-7	.	TRBV9	.	TGTGCCAGCAGCGTAGGCGACTACGAGCAGTACTTC	CASSVGDYEQYF
TRBJ1-4	TRBD1	TRBV2	.	TGTGCCAGCAGTGTATCAGGGGGCCAGGAAAAACTGTTTTTT	CASSVSGGQEKLFF